Detailed here is one T cell receptor beta chain. TCRdb passed the 5' RACE reads through MiXCR, listing each CDR3 protein once. The sample shows around 1.7 million distinct CDR3 sequences, about 31% of them seen only once. This entry is derived from a study of identical twins. Trimming took 6 bases from V and 3 from J; bases not matched to a gene: 11. The CDR3 consists of 15 residues. Germline V gives CDR1 MDHEN, CDR2 SYDVKM. The chain combines TRBV28 with TRBJ2-7; 7 nucleotides match TRBD2. This sequence was found in a newborn girl in good health. The sample comprised cord blood. In DNA, the CDR3 is TGTGCCAGCAGGGAGACTAGCCCTGTCATCTACGAGCAGTACTTC. Protein: CASRETSPVIYEQYF.